The 10 T cell receptor beta chains below were found in one sample sequenced in a study of prognosis after radiotherapy for stage I lung cancer. Researchers used two-round multiplex PCR to amplify TCR beta CDR3 starting from genomic DNA. Primers targeting each individual TRBV and TRBJ gene were applied in first-round PCR. TCRdb fed the multiplex PCR reads into MiXCR, producing one record per CDR3 protein. The repertoire holds roughly 38,000 distinct CDR3 sequences, roughly 25% seen once, with less than 30% in the top ten. Source: PBMCs, taken before or after stereotactic body radiation therapy (not recorded which). Receptor source: a donor aged 50 or older with non-small cell lung cancer.

A note on this clonotype: Just one base apart from a much larger clone, this may be a read error. V and J are TRBV5-1 and TRBJ1-2; 9 nucleotides align to TRBD1. The CDR3 length is 14 residues. V was pared by 1 base and J by 5 bases, with 3 bases of the junction left unmatched. Per germline, CDR1 SGHRS and CDR2 YFSETQ. The CDR3 spells CASSLWGTGYGYTF. The CDR3 DNA reads TGCGCCAGCAGCTTGTGGGGGACAGGGTATGGCTACACCTTC.

This chain uses TRBV27 with TRBJ2-1; 8 nucleotides agree with TRBD2. Per germline, CDR1 MNHEY and CDR2 SMNVEV (reference sequence). The CDR3 length is 19 residues. V shed 3 bases, J shed 9 bases, and the junction held 22 bases outside the gene matches. The CDR3 is CASSFTTCGRTLGVSEQFF. As DNA, the CDR3 is TGTGCCAGCAGTTTCACGACTTGCGGGAGGACCCTCGGCGTCAGTGAGCAGTTCTTC.

This clonotype was seen at least ten times. This chain links TRBV2 with TRBJ1-4; TRBD1 might be the D (5 bases). Trimming left V 6 bases short and J 5 bases short, with 13 bases between. The germline CDR1 and CDR2 sequences are SNHLY and FYNNEI. The CDR3 is 14 residues long. In nucleotides, the CDR3 is TGTGCCAGCAGCCAAGGGGACGAAAATGAAAAACTGTTTTTT. This translates into CASSQGDENEKLFF.

Ten or more counts support this clonotype. V gene TRBV12-3 or TRBV12-4 combines with J gene TRBJ2-7; D ambiguous. The V and J ends lost 5 bases and 1 base respectively, with 12 bases between them. This CDR3 has 14 residues. DNA for the CDR3: TGTGCCAGCAGTCCGGACGGATATTCCTACGAGCAGTACTTC. Its protein is CASSPDGYSYEQYF.

As concerns this clonotype: Lacking the conserved final phenylalanine or tryptophan, this CDR3 likely reflects a read error. The chain employs TRBV18 and TRBJ2-3, with a possible D match to TRBD1 (5 bases). CDR3 length: 14 amino acids. Germline V gene lookup returns CDR1 KGHSH and CDR2 LQKENI. V was pared by 8 bases and J by 2 bases, with 14 bases between. Written as DNA, the CDR3 is TGTGCCAGCCCATCCAGACAGATCACAGATACGCAGTATATT. Translated, it gives CASPSRQITDTQYI.

Concerning this clonotype itself: A much larger clonotype is one base distant, so this may be a read error. CDR3 DNA: TGTGCCAGCAGCTTGGCGGTGGAAGTCGAGCAGTACTTC. Encoded protein: CASSLAVEVEQYF. The rearrangement joins TRBV5-5 to TRBJ2-7; D remains ambiguous. This CDR3 is 13 amino acids long. V shed 0 bases and J shed 6 bases, with 10 bases lying between them. The germline gives CDR1 SGHKS, CDR2 YYEKEE (reference sequence).

This clonotype has a count of ten or more. The CDR3 DNA reads TGTGCCAGCTCACAAACAGGGGGCGACGGCTACACCTTC. Translated, it gives CASSQTGGDGYTF. The genes are TRBV18 and TRBJ1-2, with 9 bases fitting TRBD1. J was trimmed by 8 bases and V by 4 bases; bases with no gene match: 5. Germline CDR1 and CDR2: KGHSH and LQKENI. CDR3 length equals 13 residues.

This clonotype was recorded at least ten times. The chain uses TRBV9 and TRBJ2-3, with TRBD2 matching 14 bases. This CDR3 comprises 16 residues. V dropped 3 bases and J dropped 4; count of bases not matched to a gene: 4. Germline V gene sequence: CDR1 SGDLS, CDR2 YYNGEE. For the CDR3, the DNA is TGTGCCAGCAGCGGGACTAGCGGGGGGAGGGCAGATACGCAGTATTTT. Its protein product is CASSGTSGGRADTQYF.

This clonotype was recorded at least ten times. The rearrangement uses TRBV5-8 and TRBJ2-1; 8 positions match TRBD1. The CDR3 runs 15 residues. V was clipped by 3 bases and J by 9 bases; unmatched bases: 11. Germline values: CDR1 SGHTS, CDR2 YDEGEE. The CDR3 DNA follows: TGTGCCAGCAGCTCCAGGGGCGCGACAGGGGTTGAGCAGTTCTTC. Encoded protein: CASSSRGATGVEQFF.

About this clonotype: It differs at one base from a far larger clone, so likely a read error. As the CDR3 is not closed by the conserved phenylalanine or tryptophan, this likely results from a read error. The rearrangement links TRBV5-8 to TRBJ1-5; TRBD1 is a possible D gene (6 bases). V was cut by 0 bases and J by 2 bases, with 18 bases left in between. The CDR3 is 18 residues long. Per the germline V gene, CDR1 is SGHTS and CDR2 is YDEGEE. The CDR3 region is CASSLGPSTGAGNQPQHI. DNA of the CDR3: TGTGCCAGCAGCTTGGGCCCCTCCACGGGGGCTGGCAATCAGCCCCAGCATATT.